The 3 T cell receptor gamma chains below all came from one sample that was sequenced in a study of human gamma delta and Vdelta1 T cells. TCRdb re-analyzed the PCR reads via CATT. The sample shows about 3,900 gamma-chain clones, roughly a sixth of them seen only once. Their antigen targets remain unknown. Sequenced sample: Vdelta1 gamma-delta T cells from blood grown in culture (DOT cells). The receptors stem from a human donor in good health.

This clone has a handful of counts. The V gene is TRGV3, the J gene TRGJ1 or TRGJ2. The CDR3 is made up of 13 amino acids. Germline assignment: CDR1 VTNTFY and CDR2 YDVSTARD (reference sequence). The V and J ends lost 1 base and 3 bases, in that order; junction bases with no gene match: 3. This chain's CDR3 is CATWDSRYYKKLF. CDR3 sequence (DNA): TGTGCCACCTGGGACAGCCGTTATTATAAGAAACTCTTT.

This clone was counted between two and nine times. The gene calls are TRGV2 and TRGJP2. Per the germline V gene, CDR1 is EGSNGY and CDR2 is YDSYNSKV. This CDR3 has 15 amino acids. V trimming: 0 bases; J trimming: 3 bases; junction bases outside the gene matches: 4. CDR3 amino acids: CATWDGPRSDWIKTF. The CDR3, as DNA: TGTGCCACCTGGGACGGGCCCCGTAGTGATTGGATCAAGACGTTT.

The V call is TRGV2, the J call TRGJP1. This CDR3 region has 15 residues. Trimming took 2 bases from V and 0 from J; bases not matched to a gene: 3. Germline CDR1 and CDR2: EGSNGY and YDSYNSKV. The chain's CDR3 is CATWDVDTTGWFKIF. In DNA, the CDR3 is TGTGCCACCTGGGACGTGGATACCACTGGTTGGTTCAAGATATTT.